Presented here are 21 T cell receptor beta chains from one specimen sequenced in a study of memory CD4+ T cells and cytomegalovirus serostatus. Single viable CD3+CD4+CD8-CD45RO+ cells were sorted as the memory CD4+ T cells. The method was immunoSEQ multiplex PCR; TCRdb's version includes in-frame clones alone and lacks a portion of them. The sample has about 61,000 clones, 75% to 90% seen once. Specimen: memory CD4+ T cells from blood. Every receptor here comes from an adult in good health and CMV-seronegative.

The chain employs TRBV7-8 and TRBJ1-4, with unresolved D. The V end lost 0 bases, the J end lost 7 bases, and 12 bases lay between the germline ends. CDR1 and CDR2 from the germline V gene are SGHVS and FQNEAQ. The CDR3 length is 15 residues. The CDR3 nucleotides are TGTGCCAGCAGCTTAGCCGCCCGGGGAGGTGAAAAACTGTTTTTT. Protein sequence: CASSLAARGGEKLFF.

This clone has a single count. The chain's CDR3 is CAWTLAGGPSARDTQYF. The CDR3 DNA follows: TGTGCCTGGACGTTAGCGGGAGGGCCATCAGCGAGGGATACGCAGTATTTT. This chain connects TRBV30 to TRBJ2-3; 11 nucleotides line up with TRBD2. CDR1 GTSNPN and CDR2 SVGIG come from the germline V gene (reference sequence). With V trimmed by 4 bases and J by 6 bases, 15 bases remained unmatched. The CDR3 has 17 amino acids.

The rearrangement uses TRBV15 and TRBJ1-6; D uncertain. This CDR3 has 13 amino acids. Trimming shortened V by 0 bases and J by 10 bases, and 7 bases separated the two germline ends. Germline CDR1 reads LNHNV; CDR2 reads YYDKDF (reference sequence). CDR3 sequence reads: CATSRDLQSPLHF. DNA of the CDR3: TGTGCCACCAGCAGAGATCTTCAGTCACCCCTCCACTTT.

The chain joins TRBV4-1 to TRBJ2-7; TRBD1 is a possible D gene (5 bases). The V and J ends lost 1 base and 3 bases respectively, with 13 bases between them. The CDR3 loop spans 15 amino acids. Germline CDR1 is MGHRA and CDR2 is YSYEKL. CDR3 loop: CASSQVPIQVYEQYF. CDR3 nucleotides: TGCGCCAGCAGCCAAGTCCCCATACAGGTCTACGAGCAGTACTTC.

This chain connects TRBV7-6 to TRBJ2-1; maybe TRBD2 (5 bases). Germline CDR1 reads SGHVS; CDR2 reads FNYEAQ. Trimming cost V 5 bases and J 3 bases, with 23 bases left between them. The CDR3 has 18 amino acids. CDR3 sequence (DNA): TGTGCCAGCAGCAGACGCCCACGCACGGGGTCCGACTACAATGAGCAGTTCTTC. Encoded protein: CASSRRPRTGSDYNEQFF.

This clone has just a few counts. The rearrangement uses TRBV21-1 and TRBJ1-1. TRBV21-1 represents a pseudogene. The CDR3 covers 14 residues. CDR3 sequence (DNA): TGTGCCAGCAGCATAGTCGGCAAGAACACTGAAGCTTTCTTT. Protein sequence: CASSIVGKNTEAFF.

This chain uses TRBV28 with TRBJ1-5; 8 nucleotides align to TRBD1. Looked up from germline, CDR1 is MDHEN and CDR2 is SYDVKM. There are 13 residues in the CDR3. V gave up 7 bases and J gave up 9 bases; unmatched junction bases: 8. The CDR3 is CASILQGGMPQHF. CDR3 DNA: TGTGCCAGCATCCTACAGGGGGGAATGCCCCAGCATTTT. The entire variable domain, with the rest obtained from reference TRBV28 and TRBJ1-5, is as follows: DVKVTQSSRYLVKRTGEKVFLECVQDMDHENMFWYRQDPGLGLRLIYFSYDVKMKEKGDIPEGYSVSREKKERFSLILESASTNQTSMYLCASILQGGMPQHFGDGTRLSIL.

The gene calls are TRBV29-1 and TRBJ2-3; D might be TRBD1 (5 bases). Germline V CDR1 and CDR2: SQVTM, ANQGSEA. This CDR3 spans 14 amino acids. V lost 7 bases, J lost 6 bases, and 20 bases lay in between. CDR3 in amino acids: CSARRDGTPDTQYF. The CDR3 DNA reads TGCAGCGCCCGCAGGGATGGAACTCCCGATACGCAGTATTTT.

The rearrangement uses TRBV6-4 and TRBJ1-5; tentatively, D is TRBD1 (6 bases). V was trimmed by 10 bases and J by 4 bases, leaving 11 bases between them. The germline V gene encodes CDR1 MRHNA and CDR2 SNTAGT. This CDR3 is built from 12 residues. The DNA for the CDR3 is TGTGCCATCAGGACAGATAATCAGCCCCAGCATTTT. Translation gives CAIRTDNQPQHF.

The rearrangement joins TRBV27 to TRBJ1-2, with D uncertain. Germline CDR1 is MNHEY and CDR2 is SMNVEV (reference sequence). Between the trimmed V and J ends, which lost 3 bases and 4 bases, there was a span of 9 bases. The CDR3 covers 13 residues. The CDR3 sequence: CASSLREGYGYTF. CDR3 nucleotide sequence: TGTGCCAGCAGTTTGCGGGAGGGCTATGGCTACACCTTC.

The chain couples TRBV5-1 to TRBJ2-2; 10 bases fit TRBD1. Germline lookup yields CDR1 SGHRS and CDR2 YFSETQ. This CDR3 spans 15 amino acids. V trimming: 7 bases; J trimming: 9 bases; junction bases outside the gene matches: 12. CDR3 region: CASALGTGEGRELFF. The CDR3 DNA reads as TGCGCCAGCGCCTTGGGGACAGGGGAAGGCCGGGAGCTGTTTTTT.

This chain links TRBV5-4 with TRBJ2-3; D unclear. V dropped 0 bases and J dropped 4 bases, with 6 bases sitting between them. CDR1 and CDR2 (germline): SGHNT, YYREEE (reference sequence). There are 13 residues in the CDR3. The CDR3 loop reads CASSLAQPDTQYF. CDR3 nucleotides: TGTGCCAGCAGCTTGGCGCAGCCAGATACGCAGTATTTT.

The V gene is TRBV5-4, the J gene TRBJ2-3; D ambiguous. Trimming took 4 bases from V and 0 from J, leaving 15 bases between them. Per germline, CDR1 SGHNT and CDR2 YYREEE (reference sequence). The CDR3 is 16 residues long. The CDR3 reads CASSQISTMSTDTQYF. DNA of the CDR3: TGTGCCAGCAGCCAAATTTCCACAATGAGCACAGATACGCAGTATTTT.

The rearrangement links TRBV29-1 to TRBJ2-5; 14 nucleotides align to TRBD2. The V gene's germline CDR1 is SQVTM and CDR2 ANQGSEA. The V gene end was trimmed by 4 bases and the J gene end by 4 bases; junction bases not matched to a gene: 2. The CDR3 runs 14 residues. CDR3 amino acids: CSVGTSGRIETQYF. Here the CDR3 DNA reads TGCAGCGTTGGGACTAGCGGGAGGATAGAGACCCAGTACTTC.

The chain couples TRBV7-2 to TRBJ2-3; TRBD2 might be the D (5 bases). This CDR3 contains 16 residues. The ends were cut back, 0 bases at V and 1 base at J, with 11 bases in the middle. Germline V lookup: CDR1 SGHTA, CDR2 FQGNSA. For the CDR3, the DNA is TGTGCCAGCAGCTTAGCGGGCGGGCCGGGCACAGATACGCAGTATTTT. It is translated as CASSLAGGPGTDTQYF.

The rearrangement links TRBV28 to TRBJ1-4; D is ambiguous. The CDR3 sequence is 11 residues long. The germline CDR1 and CDR2 sequences are MDHEN and SYDVKM. Trimming pared 6 bases from V and 5 bases from J, leaving 4 bases between. Here the CDR3 DNA reads TGTGCCAGCAGCCCCAATGAAAAACTGTTTTTT. Encoded protein: CASSPNEKLFF.

The V gene is TRBV6-1, the J gene TRBJ1-4; D gene ambiguous. Germline V gene lookup returns CDR1 MNHNS and CDR2 SASEGT. CDR3 length equals 14 residues. V was clipped by 3 bases and J by 5 bases, with 10 bases between them. CDR3 nucleotides: TGTGCCAGCAGTGATGGGCGGATAAATGAAAAACTGTTTTTT. This translates into CASSDGRINEKLFF.

The chain links TRBV11-2 to TRBJ1-3; 7 nucleotides line up with TRBD1. J gave up 10 bases and V 5 bases, and 11 bases lay outside the gene matches. Germline loops: CDR1 SGHAT, CDR2 FQNNGV. The CDR3 is 14 residues long. Here the CDR3 DNA reads TGTGCCAGCAGCAACCCACGACAGGGTCAGACCATATATTTT. Translated: CASSNPRQGQTIYF.

This clone was counted between two and nine times. The rearrangement uses TRBV7-9 and TRBJ1-2, with D unclear. The V end lost 5 bases, the J end lost 2 bases, and 9 bases lay between the germline ends. CDR1 is SEHNR and CDR2 is FQNEAQ in the germline V gene (reference sequence). There are 13 residues in the CDR3. The CDR3: CASSHLGNYGYTF. The DNA for the CDR3 is TGTGCCAGCAGCCATTTGGGAAACTATGGCTACACCTTC.

The chain joins TRBV2 to TRBJ1-5; TRBD1 is a possible D gene (6 bases). Germline CDR1 and CDR2: SNHLY and FYNNEI. With 8 bases removed from V and 0 bases from J, the gap between germline ends came to 11 bases. CDR3 length equals 14 residues. The CDR3: CASRQAYSNQPQHF. The CDR3, as DNA: TGTGCCAGCCGACAGGCTTATAGCAATCAGCCCCAGCATTTT. The full variable domain, rest sourced from reference TRBV2 and TRBJ1-5, is EPEVTQTPSHQVTQMGQEVILRCVPISNHLYFYWYRQILGQKVEFLVSFYNNEISEKSEIFDDQFSVERPDGSNFTLKIRSTKLEDSAMYFCASRQAYSNQPQHFGDGTRLSIL.

This clone was observed a few times. The chain is built from TRBV6-5 and TRBJ1-1, with D maybe TRBD1 (5 bases). Germline V gene lookup returns CDR1 MNHEY and CDR2 SVGAGI. V lost 6 bases, J lost 6 bases, and 14 bases lay in between. This CDR3 is built from 13 residues. As DNA, the CDR3 is TGTGCCAGCAGGCGGGGCACGGACTCTGAAGCTTTCTTT. It codes for CASRRGTDSEAFF.